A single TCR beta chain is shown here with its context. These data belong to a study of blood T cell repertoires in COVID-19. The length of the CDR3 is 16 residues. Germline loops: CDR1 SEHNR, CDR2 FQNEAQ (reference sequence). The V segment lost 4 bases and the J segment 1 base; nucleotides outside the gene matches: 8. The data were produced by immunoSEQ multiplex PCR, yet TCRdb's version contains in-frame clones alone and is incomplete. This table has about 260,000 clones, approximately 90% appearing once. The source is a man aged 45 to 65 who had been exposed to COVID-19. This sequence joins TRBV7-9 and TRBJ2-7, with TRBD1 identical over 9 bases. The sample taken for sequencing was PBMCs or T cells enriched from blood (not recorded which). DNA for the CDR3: TGTGCCAGCAGCTCAGGAAAGACAGGGGGTTCCTACGAGCAGTACGTC. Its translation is CASSSGKTGGSYEQYV.